One sample yielded the 10 T cell receptor beta chains listed below, sequenced in a study of blood T cell repertoires in COVID-19. Libraries were prepared by immunoSEQ multiplex PCR; TCRdb keeps only in-frame clonotypes and omits some of them. In the table there are 150,000 to 200,000 clones, about 80% of which are singletons. The sequenced material came from PBMCs or T cells enriched from blood (not recorded which). The source of these receptors is a middle-aged man who had recovered from COVID-19.

The CDR3 reads CASSVGVGTGGMNTEAFF. As DNA, the CDR3 is TGTGCCAGCAGCGTAGGGGTGGGGACAGGGGGGATGAACACTGAAGCTTTCTTT. The chain links TRBV9 to TRBJ1-1, with 11 positions matching TRBD1. Germline CDR1 SGDLS, CDR2 YYNGEE. The J segment lost 0 bases and the V segment lost 0 bases, leaving 7 bases of the junction unmatched. The CDR3 length is 18 residues. The whole variable domain, filled in from reference TRBV9 and TRBJ1-1, reads DSGVTQTPKHLITATGQRVTLRCSPRSGDLSVYWYQQSLDQGLQFLIQYYNGEERAKGNILERFSAQQFPDLHSELNLSSLELGDSALYFCASSVGVGTGGMNTEAFFGQGTRLTVV.

This chain links TRBV7-3 with TRBJ1-1; D gene uncertain. CDR3 size: 13 residues. Trimming removed 6 bases at V and 3 bases at J, with 11 bases between. Germline V gene data show CDR1 as SGHTA and CDR2 as FQGTGA. Here the CDR3 reads CASREGGDTEAFF. CDR3 coding DNA: TGTGCCAGCAGGGAGGGTGGGGACACTGAAGCTTTCTTT.

This clone is a singleton in its sample. The CDR3, as DNA: TGTGCCAGCAGTTACTCGGACAGGGACTACACCTTC. This gives the protein CASSYSDRDYTF. The chain has TRBV6-2 or TRBV6-3 and TRBJ1-2; TRBD1 matches at 8 bases. The germline gives CDR1 MNHEY, CDR2 SVGEGT. The CDR3 runs to 12 residues. The V segment lost 0 bases and the J segment 10 bases; nucleotides outside the gene matches: 1.

This rearrangement joins TRBV5-4 to TRBJ1-2, with 8 positions matching TRBD1. Germline loops: CDR1 SGHNT, CDR2 YYREEE (reference sequence). Unmatched junction bases numbered 4, after V lost 0 bases and J lost 6 bases. The CDR3 runs 14 residues. CDR3 protein: CASSLVGQGHGYTF. DNA of the CDR3: TGTGCCAGCAGCTTGGTTGGACAGGGCCATGGCTACACCTTC.

The chain couples TRBV6-5 to TRBJ1-4; D is ambiguous. The CDR3 consists of 12 residues. V lost 4 bases to trimming and J lost 3 bases, with 3 bases between them. From germline, CDR1 is MNHEY and CDR2 SVGAGI. As DNA, the CDR3 is TGTGCCAGCAGTTCCTCTAATGAAAAACTGTTTTTT. Its translation is CASSSSNEKLFF.

The chain's CDR3 is CASSFRQGGLNTEAFF. DNA for the CDR3: TGTGCCAGCAGCTTCAGACAGGGCGGCTTGAACACTGAAGCTTTCTTT. This chain connects TRBV28 to TRBJ1-1; 7 bases are a match to TRBD1. Losses at the gene ends were 6 bases for V and 0 bases for J; bases not matched to a gene: 10. The length of the CDR3 is 16 residues. Germline CDR1 and CDR2: MDHEN and SYDVKM.

This rearrangement joins TRBV5-4 to TRBJ1-5; D gene unclear. Germline CDR1 reads SGHNT; CDR2 reads YYREEE (reference sequence). Trimming stripped 3 bases from V and 2 bases from J, with 15 bases between. The CDR3 extends over 16 amino acids. The CDR3 DNA follows: TGTGCCAGCAGCTATCTTCTCCGAGGAGGCAATCAGCCCCAGCATTTT. Amino acids: CASSYLLRGGNQPQHF. The entire variable domain, with the rest obtained from reference TRBV5-4 and TRBJ1-5, is as follows: ETGVTQSPTHLIKTRGQQVTLRCSSQSGHNTVSWYQQALGQGPQFIFQYYREEENGRGNFPPRFSGLQFPNYSSELNVNALELDDSALYLCASSYLLRGGNQPQHFGDGTRLSIL.

CDR3 loop: CASSLTDAAYGYTF. The CDR3 DNA follows: TGCGCCAGCAGCTTAACAGACGCTGCCTATGGCTACACCTTC. The J gene is TRBJ1-2, the V gene TRBV5-1; D ambiguous. Between the trimmed V and J ends, which lost 2 bases and 4 bases, there was a span of 12 bases. CDR1 and CDR2 (germline): SGHRS, YFSETQ. This CDR3 has 14 residues.

On this clone itself: The junction shows a germline mismatch at one end, possibly a read error. The V gene is TRBV6-1, the J gene TRBJ2-2; D ambiguous. Germline CDR1 is MNHNS and CDR2 is SASEGT. The CDR3 runs to 10 residues. CDR3 in amino acids: CASSEVYSVF. The CDR3 bases are TGTGCCAGCAGTGAAGTATACTCGGTTTTT.

The chain couples TRBV5-1 to TRBJ2-7, with D unclear. The CDR3 is 13 residues long. Germline V lookup: CDR1 SGHRS, CDR2 YFSETQ. The V and J ends lost 5 bases and 1 base respectively, with 10 bases between them. This CDR3 is CASRLTLSYEQYF. The CDR3, as DNA: TGCGCCAGCAGGTTAACTTTATCCTACGAGCAGTACTTC. The whole variable domain, filled in from reference TRBV5-1 and TRBJ2-7, reads KAGVTQTPRYLIKTRGQQVTLSCSPISGHRSVSWYQQTPGQGLQFLFEYFSETQRNKGNFPGRFSGRQFSNSRSEMNVSTLELGDSALYLCASRLTLSYEQYFGPGTRLTVT.